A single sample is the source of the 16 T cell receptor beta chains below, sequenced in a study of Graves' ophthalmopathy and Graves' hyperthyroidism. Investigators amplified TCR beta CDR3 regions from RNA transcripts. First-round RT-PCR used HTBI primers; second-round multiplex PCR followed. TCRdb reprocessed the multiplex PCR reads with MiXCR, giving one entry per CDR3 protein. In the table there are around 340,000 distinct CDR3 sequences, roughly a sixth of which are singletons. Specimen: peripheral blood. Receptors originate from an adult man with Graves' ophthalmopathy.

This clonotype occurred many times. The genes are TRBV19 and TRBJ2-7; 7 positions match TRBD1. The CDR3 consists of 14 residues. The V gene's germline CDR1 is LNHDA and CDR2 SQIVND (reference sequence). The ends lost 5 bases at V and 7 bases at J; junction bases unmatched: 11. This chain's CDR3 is CASSPRDRQGEQYF. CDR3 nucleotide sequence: TGTGCCAGTAGTCCAAGGGACAGACAAGGGGAGCAGTACTTC.

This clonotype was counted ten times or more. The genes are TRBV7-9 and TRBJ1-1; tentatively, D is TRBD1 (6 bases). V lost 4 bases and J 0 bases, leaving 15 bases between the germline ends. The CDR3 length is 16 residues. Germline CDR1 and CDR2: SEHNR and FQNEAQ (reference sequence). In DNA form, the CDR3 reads TGTGCCAGCAGCTCCAGACAGGCGCCCATGAACACTGAAGCTTTCTTT. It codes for CASSSRQAPMNTEAFF.

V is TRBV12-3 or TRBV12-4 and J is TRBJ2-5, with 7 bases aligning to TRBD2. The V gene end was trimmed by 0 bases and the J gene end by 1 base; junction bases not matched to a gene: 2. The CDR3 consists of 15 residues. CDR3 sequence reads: CASSLAGGTQETQYF. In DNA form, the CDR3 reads TGTGCCAGCAGTTTAGCGGGAGGGACCCAAGAGACCCAGTACTTC.

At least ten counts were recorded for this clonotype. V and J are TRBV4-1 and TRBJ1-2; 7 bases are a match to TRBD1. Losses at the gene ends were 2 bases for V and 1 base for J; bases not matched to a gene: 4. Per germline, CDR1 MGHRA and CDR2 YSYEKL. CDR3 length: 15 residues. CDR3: CASSQFRDSNYGYTF. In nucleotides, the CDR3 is TGCGCCAGCAGCCAATTCCGGGACAGTAACTATGGCTACACCTTC.

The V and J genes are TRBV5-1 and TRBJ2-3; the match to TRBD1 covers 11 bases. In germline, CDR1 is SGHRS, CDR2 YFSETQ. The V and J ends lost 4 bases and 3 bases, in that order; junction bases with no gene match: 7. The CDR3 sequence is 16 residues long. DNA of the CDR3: TGCGCCAGCAGCCCAGGACAGGGGGCTCAAACAGATACGCAGTATTTT. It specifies CASSPGQGAQTDTQYF.

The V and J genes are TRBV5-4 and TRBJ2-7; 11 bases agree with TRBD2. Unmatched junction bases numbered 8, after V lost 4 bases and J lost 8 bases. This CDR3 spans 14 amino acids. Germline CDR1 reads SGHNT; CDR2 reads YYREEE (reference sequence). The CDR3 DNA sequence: TGTGCCAGCAGCCCCATGCTAGCGGGAGGACAGCAGTACTTC. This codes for CASSPMLAGGQQYF.

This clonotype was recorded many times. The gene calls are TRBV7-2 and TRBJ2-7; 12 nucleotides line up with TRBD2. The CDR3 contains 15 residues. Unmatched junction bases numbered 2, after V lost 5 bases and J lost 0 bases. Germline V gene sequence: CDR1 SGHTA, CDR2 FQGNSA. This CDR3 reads CASSEGLAGSYEQYF. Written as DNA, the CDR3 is TGTGCCAGCAGCGAGGGACTAGCGGGCTCCTACGAGCAGTACTTC.

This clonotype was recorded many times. As DNA, the CDR3 is TGTGCCAGCAGTTTAAAGGGATCCGGGGAGCTGTTTTTT. As protein: CASSLKGSGELFF. The chain links TRBV12-3 or TRBV12-4 to TRBJ2-2; D not resolved. The length of the CDR3 is 13 residues. V lost 2 bases and J 6 bases, leaving 7 bases between the germline ends.

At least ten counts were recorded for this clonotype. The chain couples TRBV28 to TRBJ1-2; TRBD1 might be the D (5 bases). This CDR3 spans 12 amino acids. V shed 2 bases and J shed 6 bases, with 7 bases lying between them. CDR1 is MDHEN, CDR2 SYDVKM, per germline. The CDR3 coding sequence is TGTGCCAGCAGTTTAACGGGACATGGCTACACCTTC. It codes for CASSLTGHGYTF.

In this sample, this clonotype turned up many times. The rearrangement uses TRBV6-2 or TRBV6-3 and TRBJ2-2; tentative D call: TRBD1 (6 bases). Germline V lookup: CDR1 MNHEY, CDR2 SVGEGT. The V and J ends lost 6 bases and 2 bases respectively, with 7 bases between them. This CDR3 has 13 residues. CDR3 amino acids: CASRDSNTGELFF. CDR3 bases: TGTGCCAGCAGGGACAGTAACACCGGGGAGCTGTTTTTT.

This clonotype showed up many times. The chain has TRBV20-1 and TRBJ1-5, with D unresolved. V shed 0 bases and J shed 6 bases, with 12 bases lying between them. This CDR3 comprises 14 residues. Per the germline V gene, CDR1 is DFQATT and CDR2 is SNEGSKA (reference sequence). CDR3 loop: CSARDPDRAQPQHF. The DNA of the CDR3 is TGCAGTGCTAGAGATCCGGACCGGGCTCAGCCCCAGCATTTT.

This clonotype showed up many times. Here the CDR3 reads CASSFATADTGELFF. The CDR3 DNA follows: TGCGCCAGCAGCTTCGCGACGGCGGACACCGGGGAGCTGTTTTTT. The chain is built from TRBV5-1 and TRBJ2-2, with D hard to call. V was cut by 2 bases and J by 3 bases, with 11 bases left in between. The CDR3 length is 15 residues. CDR1 and CDR2 from the germline V gene are SGHRS and YFSETQ. The full variable domain, completed using reference TRBV5-1 and TRBJ2-2, is KAGVTQTPRYLIKTRGQQVTLSCSPISGHRSVSWYQQTPGQGLQFLFEYFSETQRNKGNFPGRFSGRQFSNSRSEMNVSTLELGDSALYLCASSFATADTGELFFGEGSRLTVL.

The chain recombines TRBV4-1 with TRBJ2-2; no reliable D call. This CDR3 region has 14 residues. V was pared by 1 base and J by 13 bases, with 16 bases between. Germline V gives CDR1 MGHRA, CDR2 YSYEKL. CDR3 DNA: TGCGCCAGCAGCCAAGCTGGGCCCAAAGTCGCGCTGTTTTTT. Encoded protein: CASSQAGPKVALFF.

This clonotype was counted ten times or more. The CDR3: CASRLTGSNTGELFF. CDR3 DNA sequence: TGTGCCAGCAGGTTGACAGGGTCGAACACCGGGGAGCTGTTTTTT. This rearrangement joins TRBV6-1 to TRBJ2-2; TRBD1 matches at 7 bases. Losses at the gene ends were 6 bases for V and 0 bases for J; bases not matched to a gene: 4. The CDR3 covers 15 residues. Germline CDR1 and CDR2: MNHNS and SASEGT.

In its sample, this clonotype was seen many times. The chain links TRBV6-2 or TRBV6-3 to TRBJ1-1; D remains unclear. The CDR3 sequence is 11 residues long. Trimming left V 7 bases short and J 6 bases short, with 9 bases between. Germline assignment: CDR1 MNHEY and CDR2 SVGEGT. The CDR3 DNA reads TGTGCCAGCACCCGCTACCCTGAAGCTTTCTTT. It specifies CASTRYPEAFF.

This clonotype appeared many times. In DNA, the CDR3 is TGTGCCTGGAGAGGACAGGGGTTAGCTAACTATGGCTACACCTTC. As protein: CAWRGQGLANYGYTF. The chain couples TRBV30 to TRBJ1-2; TRBD1 agrees at 9 bases. Germline lookup yields CDR1 GTSNPN and CDR2 SVGIG (reference sequence). Trimming at V came to 3 bases and at J to 0 bases, leaving 5 bases not matched to a gene. This CDR3 has 15 amino acids.